What follows are 25 T cell receptor beta chains derived from one specimen sequenced in a study of cytomegalovirus exposure and HLA in healthy donors. TCRdb keeps only in-frame clones here, not all; method: immunoSEQ multiplex PCR. The sample holds fewer than 90,000 clones, roughly 80% seen once. The sequencing sample was made of PBMCs. The origin of the receptors is a woman under 30 in good health and CMV-seropositive.

The chain joins TRBV7-2 to TRBJ2-3, with unresolved D. Germline loops: CDR1 SGHTA, CDR2 FQGNSA. V dropped 5 bases and J dropped 2 bases, with 11 bases sitting between them. The CDR3 sequence is 14 residues long. As DNA, the CDR3 is TGTGCCAGCAGCCCATACCAGAACACAGATACGCAGTATTTT. It is translated as CASSPYQNTDTQYF.

This clone has a handful of counts. V usage is TRBV18 and J usage is TRBJ1-5; tentative D call: TRBD1 (6 bases). In germline, CDR1 is KGHSH, CDR2 LQKENI. V gave up 4 bases and J gave up 0 bases, with 10 bases separating them. The CDR3 spans 15 residues. Here the CDR3 reads CASSQAGASNQPQHF. CDR3 nucleotide sequence: TGTGCCAGCTCACAAGCGGGGGCTAGCAATCAGCCCCAGCATTTT.

The chain links TRBV10-3 to TRBJ2-7; 7 nucleotides align to TRBD2. The CDR3 totals 12 residues. The J segment lost 6 bases and the V segment lost 7 bases, leaving 6 bases of the junction unmatched. Germline CDR1 is ENHRY and CDR2 is SYGVKD. The CDR3 DNA is TGTGCCATCACCGCGGGGGAGGGCGAGCAGTACTTC. Encoded protein: CAITAGEGEQYF.

The rearrangement joins TRBV27 to TRBJ1-5, with D possibly matching TRBD1 (5 bases). The CDR3 is 15 residues long. Trimming shortened V by 5 bases and J by 2 bases, and 13 bases separated the two germline ends. The V gene's germline CDR1 is MNHEY and CDR2 SMNVEV (reference sequence). The CDR3 DNA reads as TGTGCCAGCAGTCTTGGGGCTCTCGGCAATCAGCCCCAGCATTTT. Protein product: CASSLGALGNQPQHF.

The chain recombines TRBV6-5 with TRBJ1-2; weak D call: TRBD1 (5 bases). The CDR3 extends over 14 amino acids. Between the trimmed V and J ends, which lost 6 bases and 3 bases, there was a span of 14 bases. CDR1 and CDR2 from the germline V gene are MNHEY and SVGAGI. Written as DNA, the CDR3 is TGTGCCAGCAGCGCTAGGACAACCGACTATGGCTACACCTTC. Protein: CASSARTTDYGYTF.

V gene TRBV10-3 combines with J gene TRBJ1-1, with 7 bases identical to TRBD1. The CDR3 runs 15 residues. V gave up 1 base and J gave up 2 bases; unmatched junction bases: 4. In germline, CDR1 is ENHRY, CDR2 SYGVKD. The CDR3 nucleotides read TGTGCCATCAGTGAGTATCAGGGGGAAAACACTGAAGCTTTCTTT. As protein: CAISEYQGENTEAFF.

This sequence joins TRBV7-2 and TRBJ2-3; TRBD2 matches 8 bases. J was trimmed by 4 bases and V by 5 bases; bases with no gene match: 5. The CDR3 sequence is 14 residues long. Germline CDR1 is SGHTA and CDR2 is FQGNSA. CDR3 nucleotides: TGTGCCAGCAGCCTAGGACTAGCTGCAGATACGCAGTATTTT. Its protein is CASSLGLAADTQYF. The full variable domain, with the rest looked up from reference TRBV7-2 and TRBJ2-3, is GAGVSQSPSNKVTEKGKDVELRCDPISGHTALYWYRQSLGQGLEFLIYFQGNSAPDKSGLPSDRFSAERTGGSVSTLTIQRTQQEDSAVYLCASSLGLAADTQYFGPGTRLTVL.

This clone was seen once. V gene TRBV7-9 combines with J gene TRBJ1-4, with 8 bases identical to TRBD1. This CDR3 region has 16 residues. The germline V gene encodes CDR1 SEHNR and CDR2 FQNEAQ (reference sequence). Trimming at V came to 5 bases and at J to 1 base, leaving 6 bases not matched to a gene. The chain's CDR3 is CASSLLGQGTNEKLFF. The CDR3, as DNA: TGTGCCAGCAGCCTATTAGGACAGGGAACTAATGAAAAACTGTTTTTT.

The chain recombines TRBV5-4 with TRBJ1-5; 9 bases fit TRBD1. V gave up 4 bases and J gave up 3 bases; unmatched junction bases: 5. Germline CDR1 SGHNT, CDR2 YYREEE (reference sequence). The CDR3 runs 15 residues. CDR3 bases: TGTGCCAGCAGCCCGGGACAGGGATCCAATCAGCCCCAGCATTTT. It is translated as CASSPGQGSNQPQHF.

This sequence joins TRBV30 and TRBJ2-1; tentative D call: TRBD2 (6 bases). Trimming took 5 bases from V and 4 from J, leaving 12 bases between them. This CDR3 spans 13 amino acids. Per the germline V gene, CDR1 is GTSNPN and CDR2 is SVGIG (reference sequence). The chain's CDR3 is CAWCGGGYNEQFF. The CDR3 region has the DNA TGTGCCTGGTGTGGGGGAGGATACAATGAGCAGTTCTTC.

This chain joins TRBV29-1 and TRBJ1-4; 8 bases map to TRBD1. CDR3 length equals 14 residues. Per the germline V gene, CDR1 is SQVTM and CDR2 is ANQGSEA. Trimming at V came to 4 bases and at J to 5 bases, leaving 6 bases not matched to a gene. In DNA form, the CDR3 reads TGCAGCGTTGGGACGGACAGGGACAATGAAAAACTGTTTTTT. This encodes CSVGTDRDNEKLFF.

The chain couples TRBV9 to TRBJ1-1, with unresolved D. CDR1 and CDR2 from the germline V gene are SGDLS and YYNGEE. The CDR3 consists of 17 residues. The germline V and J ends were trimmed by 3 bases and 0 bases, with 18 bases remaining between them. CDR3 bases: TGTGCCAGCAGCGCCCCGACCCGGAGTTCCATGAACACTGAAGCTTTCTTT. It codes for CASSAPTRSSMNTEAFF. The full variable domain, in which reference TRBV9 and TRBJ1-1 provide the parts outside the CDR3, is DSGVTQTPKHLITATGQRVTLRCSPRSGDLSVYWYQQSLDQGLQFLIQYYNGEERAKGNILERFSAQQFPDLHSELNLSSLELGDSALYFCASSAPTRSSMNTEAFFGQGTRLTVV.

The chain recombines TRBV19 with TRBJ1-5; 10 bases map to TRBD1. CDR3 length equals 14 residues. Germline CDR1 is LNHDA and CDR2 is SQIVND (reference sequence). Trimming took 9 bases from V and 4 from J; bases not matched to a gene: 6. In DNA, the CDR3 is TGTGCCAGCACCCTGGACAGGGGGAATCAGCCCCAGCATTTT. Amino acids: CASTLDRGNQPQHF.

This clone has just a few counts. This rearrangement joins TRBV5-1 to TRBJ2-7, with TRBD1 identical over 7 bases. The ends lost 4 bases at V and 2 bases at J; junction bases unmatched: 9. The CDR3 has 15 residues. The germline CDR1 and CDR2 sequences are SGHRS and YFSETQ. CDR3 bases: TGCGCCAGCAGCCCGAACAGGGGCGAGACCTACGAGCAGTACTTC. This gives the protein CASSPNRGETYEQYF.

The chain employs TRBV4-1 and TRBJ2-5, with TRBD2 matching over 11 bases. Unmatched junction bases numbered 17, after V lost 5 bases and J lost 0 bases. The length of the CDR3 is 20 residues. From germline, CDR1 is MGHRA and CDR2 YSYEKL. The CDR3, as DNA: TGCGCCAGCAGCACTCAGAAATGGGCTAGCGGGGGGCCGTACCAAGAGACCCAGTACTTC. Translating it yields CASSTQKWASGGPYQETQYF.

This clone was seen a few times. The CDR3 DNA sequence: TGCGCCAGCAGCCAAGATTGGAGCGGGGGGGCCACAGATACGCAGTATTTT. It specifies CASSQDWSGGATDTQYF. The genes are TRBV4-1 and TRBJ2-3, with 10 bases fitting TRBD2. Germline CDR1 reads MGHRA; CDR2 reads YSYEKL. The length of the CDR3 is 17 residues. V shed 0 bases and J 2 bases; nucleotides not matched to a gene: 5.

The chain couples TRBV13 to TRBJ1-2; 12 bases align to TRBD1. Trimming at V came to 4 bases and at J to 7 bases, leaving 13 bases not matched to a gene. Germline values: CDR1 PRHDT, CDR2 FYEKMQ (reference sequence). This CDR3 spans 17 amino acids. CDR3 nucleotide sequence: TGTGCCAGCAGCTCACCCGGGACAGGGGGCCCCGTGAGTGGCTACACCTTC. This encodes CASSSPGTGGPVSGYTF.

V is TRBV5-1 and J is TRBJ1-4; tentative D call: TRBD1 (6 bases). The CDR3 length is 14 residues. Trimming removed 3 bases at V and 6 bases at J, with 12 bases between. Germline V CDR1 and CDR2: SGHRS, YFSETQ. The CDR3: CASSSDSTDEKLFF. In DNA form, the CDR3 reads TGCGCCAGCAGCTCGGACAGTACCGATGAAAAACTGTTTTTT.

CDR3 protein: CASSIIGLAGRADTQYF. The CDR3 DNA follows: TGTGCCAGCAGCATAATCGGACTAGCGGGGAGGGCAGATACGCAGTATTTT. The V and J genes are TRBV28 and TRBJ2-3; 12 bases line up with TRBD2. CDR1 and CDR2 from the germline V gene are MDHEN and SYDVKM. The ends lost 6 bases at V and 4 bases at J; junction bases unmatched: 11. The CDR3 is made up of 17 amino acids.

This clone was counted between two and nine times. V gene TRBV19 combines with J gene TRBJ2-7; TRBD1 is a possible D gene (7 bases). Looked up from germline, CDR1 is LNHDA and CDR2 is SQIVND (reference sequence). Trimming pared 8 bases from V and 3 bases from J, leaving 14 bases between. The length of the CDR3 is 13 residues. CDR3 DNA: TGTGCCAGTGCGAACAGGGGAGGCTACGAGCAGTACTTC. This translates into CASANRGGYEQYF. Supplemented by reference TRBV19 and TRBJ2-7, the full variable domain reads DGGITQSPKYLFRKEGQNVTLSCEQNLNHDAMYWYRQDPGQGLRLIYYSQIVNDFQKGDIAEGYSVSREKKESFPLTVTSAQKNPTAFYLCASANRGGYEQYFGPGTRLTVT.

The CDR3 DNA is TGTGCCAGCAGTGAAGCTGGGGACTTGGGCGGCTACACCTTC. Its translation: CASSEAGDLGGYTF. The rearrangement uses TRBV2 and TRBJ1-2; the D gene is possibly TRBD1 (5 bases). The V and J ends lost 0 bases and 8 bases respectively, with 13 bases between them. Germline CDR1 is SNHLY and CDR2 is FYNNEI. The CDR3 totals 14 residues.

The V and J genes are TRBV30 and TRBJ2-5; 10 bases are a match to TRBD2. Germline CDR1 reads GTSNPN; CDR2 reads SVGIG (reference sequence). This CDR3 has 13 amino acids. The ends lost 8 bases at V and 4 bases at J; junction bases unmatched: 7. The CDR3 here is CATGASGGETQYF. CDR3 DNA: TGTGCCACTGGGGCTAGCGGGGGAGAGACCCAGTACTTC.

CDR3 nucleotides: TGCGCCAGCAGCAACCCTACAGGGGATCAAGAGACCCAGTACTTC. Protein sequence: CASSNPTGDQETQYF. The genes are TRBV5-1 and TRBJ2-5; 7 bases fit TRBD1. Trimming removed 4 bases from V and 2 bases from J; junction bases left unmatched: 8. The germline CDR1 and CDR2 sequences are SGHRS and YFSETQ. The CDR3 runs to 15 residues.

The chain couples TRBV6-1 to TRBJ1-1, with 7 bases aligning to TRBD1. Germline CDR1 MNHNS, CDR2 SASEGT. This CDR3 contains 12 residues. Trimming at V came to 5 bases and at J to 7 bases, leaving 4 bases not matched to a gene. CDR3 sequence (DNA): TGTGCCAGCAGTTATACAGGGGATGAAGCTTTCTTT. Its protein product is CASSYTGDEAFF.

The gene calls are TRBV9 and TRBJ2-7; D may be TRBD2 (7 bases). Germline V lookup: CDR1 SGDLS, CDR2 YYNGEE. The CDR3 extends over 12 amino acids. Trimming cost V 3 bases and J 7 bases, with 11 bases left between them. The DNA of the CDR3 is TGTGCCAGCAGCGAGGGGGGGCCAGAGCAGTACTTC. It is translated as CASSEGGPEQYF.